This T cell receptor (beta chain) was documented in a study of human thymus T cells. Thymic samples were excised during corrective heart operations. Those donating were healthy Finnish infants in corrective surgery for congenital heart defects. Assay: immunoSEQ multiplex PCR; the TCRdb copy retains only in-frame clones and omits some. The sample includes roughly 77,000 clones, 90% to 95% of them seen just once. V was clipped by 0 bases and J by 4 bases, with 12 bases between them. Germline-derived CDR1 and CDR2 are LNHNV and YYDKDF (reference sequence). CDR3 length: 15 residues. General observations from the study: V and J genes seemed to be used with bias in thymic and blood repertoires. Unrelated individuals reportedly shared highly overlapping thymic TCR repertoires.

Comments on this clone: Its antigen is still unknown.

The chain employs TRBV15 and TRBJ1-1; D is uncertain. The specimen sequenced was thymus tissue. The receptor was derived from a girl in the first two years of life with a congenital heart defect but otherwise immunologically healthy. For the CDR3, the DNA is TGTGCCACCAGCAGAGATAGGGATGGCGGCACTGAAGCTTTCTTT. It specifies CATSRDRDGGTEAFF.